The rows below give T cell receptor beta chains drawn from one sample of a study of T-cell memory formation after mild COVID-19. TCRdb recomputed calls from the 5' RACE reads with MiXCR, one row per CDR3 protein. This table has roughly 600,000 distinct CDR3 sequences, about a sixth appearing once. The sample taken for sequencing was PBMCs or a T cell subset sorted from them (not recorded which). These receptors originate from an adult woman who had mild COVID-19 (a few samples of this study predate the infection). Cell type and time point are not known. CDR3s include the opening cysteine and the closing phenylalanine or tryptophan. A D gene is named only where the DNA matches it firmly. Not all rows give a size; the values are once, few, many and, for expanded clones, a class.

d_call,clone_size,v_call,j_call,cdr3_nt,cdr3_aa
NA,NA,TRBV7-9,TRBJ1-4,TGTGCCAGCAGCCCCCCCGCCGGAAAACTGTTTTTT,CASSPPAGKLFF
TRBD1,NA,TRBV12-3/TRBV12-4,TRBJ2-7,TGTGCCAGCAGCCCCTGGGACAGGGGGACCTACGAGCAGTACTTC,CASSPWDRGTYEQYF
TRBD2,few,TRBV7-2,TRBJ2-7,TGTGCCAGCAGTCCTACTAGCGGAGACTACGAGCAGTACTTC,CASSPTSGDYEQYF
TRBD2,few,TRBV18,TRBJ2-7,TGTGCCAGCTCACCACCGGGGAGGGGCTCTCACGAGCAGTACTTC,CASSPPGRGSHEQYF
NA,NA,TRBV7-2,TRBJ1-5,TGTGCCAGCAGCTTGAGGGGGACTCAGCCCCAGCATTTT,CASSLRGTQPQHF
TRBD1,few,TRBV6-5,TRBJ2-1,TGTGCCAGCAGCCCGGACAGGGGGGTGAACAATGAGCAGTTCTTC,CASSPDRGVNNEQFF
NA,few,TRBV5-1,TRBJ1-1,TGCGCCAGCAGCCTGACAGAGAACGTCATGCTTGGCCGAGCTTTCTTT,CASSLTENVMLGRAFF
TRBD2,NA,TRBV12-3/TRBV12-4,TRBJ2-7,TGTGCCAGCAGACCCGGGGGGGCAACCTACGAGCAGTACTTC,CASRPGGATYEQYF
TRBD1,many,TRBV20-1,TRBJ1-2,TGCAGTGCTAGAGATCTGCAGGGGGGATTCTATGGCTACACCTTC,CSARDLQGGFYGYTF
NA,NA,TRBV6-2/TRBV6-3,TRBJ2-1,TGTGCCACGGGACTTTCTATGTTCAATGAGCAGTTCTTC,CATGLSMFNEQFF
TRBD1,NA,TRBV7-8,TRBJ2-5,TGTGCCAGCTGGGGACAGACAGGCCAAGAGACCCAGTACTTC,CASWGQTGQETQYF
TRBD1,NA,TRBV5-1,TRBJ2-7,TGCGCCAGCAGCTTTGACCAGGGGACAGCCCTCTACGAGCAGTACTTC,CASSFDQGTALYEQYF
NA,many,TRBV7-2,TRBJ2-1,TGTGCCAGCAGCTTAGGGGGCTGGGACCAGGGGGGTATATCCTACAATGAGCAGTTCTTC,CASSLGGWDQGGISYNEQFF
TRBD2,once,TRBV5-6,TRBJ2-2,TGTGCCAGCAGCCAAGTCGCCGGGGGGGCCTCTGACACCGGGGAGCTGTTTTTT,CASSQVAGGASDTGELFF
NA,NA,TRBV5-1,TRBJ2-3,TGCGCCAGCAGGAAGGGATACGGCACAGATACGCAGTATTTT,CASRKGYGTDTQYF
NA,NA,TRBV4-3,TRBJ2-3,TGCGCCAGCAGCCAAGTAGGCGGCGATACGCAGTATTTT,CASSQVGGDTQYF
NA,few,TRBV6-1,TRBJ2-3,TGTGCCAGCGTCTTCAGTAGCACAGATACGCAGTATTTT,CASVFSSTDTQYF
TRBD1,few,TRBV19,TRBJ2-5,TGTGCCAGTAGTACCTCTGAGGGACAGGGAAAGACCCAGTACTTC,CASSTSEGQGKTQYF
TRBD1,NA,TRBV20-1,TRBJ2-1,TGCAGTGCTACCCGGGACAGTAGACTCAATGAGCAGTTCTTC,CSATRDSRLNEQFF
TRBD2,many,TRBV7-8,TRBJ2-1,TGTGCCAGCAGCTTGCTAGCGGGAGCAGACAATGAGCAGTTCTTC,CASSLLAGADNEQFF
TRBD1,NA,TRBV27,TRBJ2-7,TGTGCCAGCAGTCTCCGGGGACAGGGGGCCTGGGAGCAGTACTTC,CASSLRGQGAWEQYF
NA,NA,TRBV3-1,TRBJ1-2,TGTGCCAGCAGCCAAGTCCTTGGACGGTTTAACTATGGCTACACCTTC,CASSQVLGRFNYGYTF
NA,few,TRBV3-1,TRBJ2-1,TGTGCCAGCAGCCAAGATTTTGTCACACATGAGCAGTTCTTC,CASSQDFVTHEQFF
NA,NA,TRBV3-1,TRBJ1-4,TGTGCCAGCAGCCAAGAGGGCAGGGGAGGTGAAAAACTGTTTTTT,CASSQEGRGGEKLFF
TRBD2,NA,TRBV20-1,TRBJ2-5,TGCAGTGCCATTGAGACTAGCCTGGAGACCCAGTACTTC,CSAIETSLETQYF
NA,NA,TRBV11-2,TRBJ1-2,TGTGCCAGCAGCCAATGGGCATATGGCTACACCTTC,CASSQWAYGYTF
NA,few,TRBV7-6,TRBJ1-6,TGTGCCAGCAGCCCCGGACAGAGTAATTCACCCCTCCACTTT,CASSPGQSNSPLHF
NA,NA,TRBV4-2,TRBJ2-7,TGTGCCAGCAGCCAAGAAAGCCTTATTTACGAGCAGTACTTC,CASSQESLIYEQYF
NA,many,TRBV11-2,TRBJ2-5,TGTGCCAGCAGCTCCTCTGGCTGGGGAAGAGAGACCCAGTACTTC,CASSSSGWGRETQYF
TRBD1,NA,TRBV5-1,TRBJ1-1,TGCGCCAGCAGCGAAGGGACAGCGAAAAACACTGAAGCTTTCTTT,CASSEGTAKNTEAFF
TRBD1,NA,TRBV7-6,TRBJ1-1,TGTGCCAGCAGCTTCCCGCCGACAGGGCCGAACACTGAAGCTTTCTTT,CASSFPPTGPNTEAFF
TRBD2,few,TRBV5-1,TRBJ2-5,TGCGCCAGCAGCTTGGCCTCTAGCGGGGGGGCCGAGGAGACCCAGTACTTC,CASSLASSGGAEETQYF
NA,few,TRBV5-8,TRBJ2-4,TGTGCCAGCCCCGGCCCCGGGTCCCGGGGAGAGTACTTC,CASPGPGSRGEYF
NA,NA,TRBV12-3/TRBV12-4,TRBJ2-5,TGTGCCAGCAGCACCACAGGGTTTTGGGGGACCCAGTACTTC,CASSTTGFWGTQYF
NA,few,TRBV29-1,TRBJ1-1,TGCAGCGTTGAAGTGCCAGGGTTGTTCCGGACTGAAGCTTTCTTT,CSVEVPGLFRTEAFF
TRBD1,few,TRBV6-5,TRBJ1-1,TGTGCCAGCAGTTACGTACCCGGACAGGGTGACACTGAAGCTTTCTTT,CASSYVPGQGDTEAFF
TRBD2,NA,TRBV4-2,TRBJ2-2,TGTGCCAGCAGCCAATCGCTAGCGGGAGAAGGGACCGGGGAGCTGTTTTTT,CASSQSLAGEGTGELFF
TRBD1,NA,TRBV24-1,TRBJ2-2,TGTGCCACCAGTGATTCCGGGACAGTAGACACCGGGGAGCTGTTTTTT,CATSDSGTVDTGELFF
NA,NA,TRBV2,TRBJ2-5,TGTGCCAGCACTCTTGACGGGGCAGTTTTAGACTTC,CASTLDGAVLDF
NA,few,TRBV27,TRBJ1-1,TGTGCCAGCAGTTTCGGGCAAGGCCTCGTTGGGAACACTGAAGCTTTCTTT,CASSFGQGLVGNTEAFF
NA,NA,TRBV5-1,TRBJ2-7,TGCGCCAGCAGCGGGCAGGGTGACTACGAGCAGTACTTC,CASSGQGDYEQYF